This is a list of T cell receptor beta chains from one sample in a study of blood T cell repertoires in COVID-19. Produced via immunoSEQ multiplex PCR; TCRdb's table is partial and in-frame only. The sample has about 150,000 clones, about 86% seen once. The sequenced sample was PBMCs or T cells enriched from blood (not recorded which). All receptors come from a man in his fifties or sixties who had recovered from COVID-19. Both conserved end residues are part of each CDR3. D genes are given only for firm matches. Clone size is not always given. Where it is, it says once, few, many or a class for expanded clones.

>TRBV19|TRBD1|few|TRBJ1-6
CASSLRTGVNNSPLHF
TGTGCCAGTAGTCTTCGGACAGGGGTCAATAATTCACCCCTCCACTTT
>TRBV10-2|.|.|TRBJ1-2
CASSGEGRGPYGYTF
TGCGCCAGCAGTGGAGAGGGGAGGGGACCCTATGGCTACACCTTC
>TRBV6-4|TRBD2|.|TRBJ2-3
CASSVEAGGADTQYF
TGTGCCAGCAGTGTGGAAGCGGGGGGGGCGGATACGCAGTATTTT
>TRBV7-2|.|.|TRBJ1-2
CASSPQGGGYGYTF
TGTGCCAGCAGCCCTCAGGGAGGTGGCTATGGCTACACCTTC
>TRBV14|.|.|TRBJ1-6
CASSQVSDSPLHF
TGTGCCAGCAGCCAAGTTTCCGATTCACCCCTCCACTTT
>TRBV7-9|.|.|TRBJ2-7
CASSLVEGYGSEQYF
TGTGCCAGCAGCTTAGTGGAGGGGTACGGCTCCGAGCAGTACTTC
>TRBV20-1|.|.|TRBJ1-6
CSASPGVGSPLHF
TGCAGTGCTAGTCCAGGGGTGGGTTCACCCCTCCACTTT
>TRBV6-5|.|.|TRBJ1-3
CASSSTPAGAGNTIYF
TGTGCCAGCAGTTCGACCCCCGCGGGCGCTGGAAACACCATATATTTT
>TRBV6-5|.|once|TRBJ2-2
CASTRTHDTGELFF
TGTGCCAGCACCAGGACTCATGACACCGGGGAGCTGTTTTTT
>TRBV7-2|.|.|TRBJ2-1
CASSLRKNEQFF
TGTGCCAGCAGCTTGAGGAAAAATGAGCAGTTCTTC
>TRBV10-3|TRBD1|once|TRBJ2-2
CAISGDRARAKAGELFF
TGTGCCATCAGTGGCGACAGGGCACGGGCGAAGGCCGGGGAGCTGTTTTTT
>TRBV19|TRBD2|.|TRBJ2-1
CASSTPGTSSWDNEQFF
TGTGCCAGTAGTACCCCCGGGACTAGCTCGTGGGACAATGAGCAGTTCTTC
>TRBV24-1|TRBD1|once|TRBJ2-3
CATSDETGEGTQYF
TGTGCCACCAGTGATGAGACAGGGGAAGGCACGCAGTATTTT
>TRBV7-9|.|.|TRBJ1-4
CASSLMAGVEKLFF
TGTGCCAGCAGCTTGATGGCAGGGGTTGAAAAACTGTTTTTT
>TRBV7-9|.|.|TRBJ1-2
CASSLLPDSYGYTF
TGTGCCAGCAGCTTACTGCCGGACAGCTATGGCTACACCTTC
>TRBV7-2|.|once|TRBJ1-3
CASSPQSGSGNTIYF
TGTGCCAGCAGCCCCCAATCAGGGTCTGGAAACACCATATATTTT
>TRBV27|TRBD1|.|TRBJ1-6
CASSFFAGGENSPLHF
TGTGCCAGCAGTTTTTTCGCAGGGGGAGAGAATTCACCCCTCCACTTT
>TRBV6-5|TRBD1|once|TRBJ1-2
CASSASDRGYGYTF
TGTGCCAGCAGCGCCTCGGACAGGGGCTATGGCTACACCTTC
>TRBV19|.|.|TRBJ1-5
CASTFDSLNQPQHF
TGTGCCAGTACGTTCGACAGCCTGAATCAGCCCCAGCATTTT
>TRBV5-8|.|.|TRBJ1-1
CASSLWQMNTEAFF
TGTGCCAGCAGCTTGTGGCAGATGAACACTGAAGCTTTCTTT
>TRBV2|.|.|TRBJ2-3
CASSDPSWGGAQYF
TGTGCCAGCAGTGATCCGAGCTGGGGCGGGGCGCAGTATTTT
>TRBV10-3|.|.|TRBJ1-1
CAISESTVSAFF
TGTGCCATCAGTGAGTCGACAGTTTCGGCTTTCTTT
>TRBV4-3|.|once|TRBJ2-3
CASSSRRGDTQYF
TGCGCCAGCAGCTCGCGGCGTGGAGATACGCAGTATTTT
>TRBV5-4|.|few|TRBJ1-1
CATQLGGYGGDTEAFF
TGTGCCACCCAGCTTGGCGGGTACGGGGGGGACACTGAAGCTTTCTTT
>TRBV11-2|.|.|TRBJ1-6
CASSLDRSSYNSPLHF
TGTGCCAGCAGCTTAGACAGAAGCTCCTATAATTCACCCCTCCACTTT
>TRBV28|.|many|TRBJ2-6
CASSSNVQGRSGANVLTF
TGTGCCAGCAGTTCCAACGTACAGGGCCGCTCTGGGGCCAACGTCCTGACTTTC